A selection of T cell receptor beta chains follows, all from one sample in a study of OX40 agonist ivuxolimab in advanced cancers. Assay: immunoSEQ multiplex PCR; the TCRdb copy retains only in-frame clones and omits some. The sample records approximately 59,000 clones, approximately 78% being singletons. The specimen was CD4+ or CD8+ T cells sorted from blood, collected in a trial of the OX40 agonist ivuxolimab. The source of these receptors is an adult with an advanced solid tumor such as melanoma, head and neck, liver or kidney cancer. The CDR3 runs from the conserved cysteine through the conserved F or W. D genes are given only for firm matches. Clone size is not always given. Where it is, it says once, few, many or a class for expanded clones.

.,TRBV18,14,TRBD1,TRBJ1-1,TGTGCCAGCTCGGTCGGACAGGGGGACACTGAAGCTTTCTTT,CASSVGQGDTEAFF
few,TRBV20-1,11,.,TRBJ1-1,TGCAGTGCCCCCGTGAGCACTGAAGCTTTCTTT,CSAPVSTEAFF
.,TRBV4-1,18,.,TRBJ2-1,TGCGCCAGCAGCCAAGGCCTATGGGCAAGCCGTATCGGTAATGAGCAGTTCTTC,CASSQGLWASRIGNEQFF
.,TRBV6-5,14,TRBD1,TRBJ1-2,TGTGCCAGCAGGTCGGGGGACAGGGCCTATGGCTACACCTTC,CASRSGDRAYGYTF
.,TRBV12-5,16,TRBD1,TRBJ1-2,TGTGCTAGTGGACAGAACGCAGGGGGCTCGGGGTATGGCTACACCTTC,CASGQNAGGSGYGYTF
once,TRBV5-6,13,.,TRBJ1-1,TGTGCCAGCAGCTTCAGGGGATTCACTGAAGCTTTCTTT,CASSFRGFTEAFF
.,TRBV11-3,14,.,TRBJ2-2,TGTGCCAGCAGCAGGGGGGGGTCCACCGGGGAGCTGTTTTTT,CASSRGGSTGELFF
.,TRBV10-1,14,.,TRBJ2-1,TGCGCCAGCAGTGAGTCAGGTTCCTACAATGAGCAGTTCTTC,CASSESGSYNEQFF
.,TRBV7-9,16,TRBD1,TRBJ1-4,TGTGCCAGCAGGCGGACAGGGATCGCAACTAATGAAAAACTGTTTTTT,CASRRTGIATNEKLFF
.,TRBV9,14,.,TRBJ2-7,TGTGCCAGCAGCGGTGACAGAGAACCCTACGAGCAGTACTTC,CASSGDREPYEQYF
.,TRBV25-1,12,.,TRBJ1-2,TGTGCCAGCAGTCCGGCCAACTATGGCTACACCTTC,CASSPANYGYTF
.,TRBV5-4,13,.,TRBJ2-3,TGTGCCAGCAGCTTGGGGGCAAGGGATACGCAGTATTTT,CASSLGARDTQYF
.,TRBV21-1,14,.,TRBJ1-5,TGTGCCAGCAGCCCTCGAGATAGCAATCAGCCCCAGCATTTT,CASSPRDSNQPQHF
.,TRBV6-1,13,.,TRBJ1-1,TGTGCCAGCAGCATGACATTGAACACTGAAGCTTTCTTT,CASSMTLNTEAFF
.,TRBV6-1,18,TRBD2,TRBJ2-5,TGTGCCAGCAGTGTGTCGACTAGCGGGGGGCCCTATGGAGAGACCCAGTACTTC,CASSVSTSGGPYGETQYF
.,TRBV6-6,14,.,TRBJ2-7,TGTGCCAGCAGGTTAGCTATCTCAAGCTTGGAGCAGTACTTC,CASRLAISSLEQYF
.,TRBV5-1,16,TRBD1,TRBJ2-7,TGCGCCAGCAGCCCGGATACCGGGACAGCGAGCTACGAGCAGTACTTC,CASSPDTGTASYEQYF
few,TRBV5-1,17,TRBD1,TRBJ1-6,TGCGCCAGCAGCTTGGTGTCGTCGGGACAGGGTAATTCACCCCTCCACTTT,CASSLVSSGQGNSPLHF
.,TRBV15,15,TRBD1,TRBJ2-7,TGTGCCACCAGCAGAGATCCGGGACAGGGTTACGAGCAGTACTTC,CATSRDPGQGYEQYF
.,TRBV11-3,12,.,TRBJ1-1,TGTGCCAGCAGCTACTCAGGTGGTGAAGCTTTCTTT,CASSYSGGEAFF
.,TRBV6-6,13,.,TRBJ2-4,TGTGCCAGCAGTTACTCGAATCGGGGCAGTCAGTACTTC,CASSYSNRGSQYF
.,TRBV29-1,11,.,TRBJ2-7,TGCAGCGTGAGGACATCCAACGAGCAGTACTTC,CSVRTSNEQYF
once,TRBV11-1,15,.,TRBJ1-4,TGTGCCAGCAGTCTTAGGGCGTTCGGGTCTGAAAAACTGTTTTTT,CASSLRAFGSEKLFF
.,TRBV15,13,.,TRBJ2-5,TGTGCCACCGGGAACAGTGCTCAAGAGACCCAGTACTTC,CATGNSAQETQYF
.,TRBV6-6,14,.,TRBJ2-6,TGTGCCAGCAGCCAGGGACGCGGGGCCAACGTCCTGACTTTC,CASSQGRGANVLTF
.,TRBV11-2,12,.,TRBJ1-1,TGTGCGACCCGGGGCCGCGGGACTGAAGCTTTCTTT,CATRGRGTEAFF
.,TRBV5-6,15,TRBD2,TRBJ2-7,TGTGCCAGCAGCCCCGCTAGCGGGGTTAGATACGAGCAGTACTTC,CASSPASGVRYEQYF
once,TRBV18,13,.,TRBJ2-5,TGTGCCAGCTCACCAAGGGGTGGCGAGACCCAGTACTTC,CASSPRGGETQYF
.,TRBV15,16,.,TRBJ2-7,TGTGCCACCAGCAGAGATTCTACGCGGGGGCAGGGGGAGCAGTACTTC,CATSRDSTRGQGEQYF
.,TRBV30,14,.,TRBJ1-6,TGTGCCTGGAGTTCGGGGGGGTGGGATTCACCCCTCCACTTT,CAWSSGGWDSPLHF
.,TRBV7-9,14,.,TRBJ1-1,TGTGCCAGCAGCTTAGCGGGGGGGTTCACTGAAGCTTTCTTT,CASSLAGGFTEAFF
many,TRBV6-4,16,.,TRBJ1-6,TGTGCCAGCAGACACCCGACAGGCTCCTATAATTCACCCCTCCACTTT,CASRHPTGSYNSPLHF
.,TRBV5-1,17,.,TRBJ2-2,TGCGCCAGCAGCTTGACAGGGGGGGCACCGGAGACCGGGGAGCTGTTTTTT,CASSLTGGAPETGELFF
few,TRBV25-1,12,TRBD2,TRBJ2-5,TGTGCCAGCAGAAGCGGGGGGGGGACCCAGTACTTC,CASRSGGGTQYF
.,TRBV29-1,14,TRBD1,TRBJ2-1,TGCAGCGTTGAAGGACAGGGGGCGCGAAATGAGCAGTTCTTC,CSVEGQGARNEQFF
.,TRBV5-1,17,.,TRBJ1-4,TGCGCCAGCAGCTTGACAATTGCACAGGCAACTAATGAAAAACTGTTTTTT,CASSLTIAQATNEKLFF
.,TRBV2,14,TRBD1,TRBJ2-1,TGTGCCAGCAGACAACAGGGGACCAGGGATGAGCAGTTCTTC,CASRQQGTRDEQFF
few,TRBV10-1,19,.,TRBJ1-1,TGCGCCAGCACTAGTATAGGGAGGCGGTGTGATAATATGAACACTGAAGCTTTCTTT,CASTSIGRRCDNMNTEAFF
.,TRBV5-1,15,TRBD1,TRBJ1-1,TGCGCCAGCAGCCCGGGACAGCCTATGAACACTGAAGCTTTCTTT,CASSPGQPMNTEAFF
.,TRBV18,16,.,TRBJ1-3,TGTGCCAGCTCACCGCTACAGAGAGAAGATGGAAACACCATATATTTT,CASSPLQREDGNTIYF